The clone carrying this T cell receptor beta chain was picked up a small number of times. The use of a sample-barcoded 5' primer and a J-beta primer mix characterized a second PCR of roughly 6 to 11 cycles. One entry per CDR3 protein, called by TCRdb with MiXCR from the 5' RACE reads. The sample lists some 1,500,000 distinct CDR3 sequences; roughly 43% were seen once. Each sample used at least 7 million PBMCs. The sample belongs to a study of blood T cells in healthy people across ages. V lost 4 bases and J 1 base, leaving 10 bases between the germline ends. The CDR3 loop spans 15 amino acids. The V gene's germline CDR1 is SGHVS and CDR2 FQNEAQ.

Sequencing was carried out using blood. The chain joins TRBV7-8 to TRBJ2-2; tentative D call: TRBD1 (6 bases). The clonotype originates from a woman aged 18-30 years in good health. The CDR3 is CASSSWTVNTGELFF. In nucleotides, the CDR3 is TGTGCCAGCAGCTCCTGGACAGTGAACACCGGGGAGCTGTTTTTT.